These 23 T cell receptor beta chains came from one sample sequenced in a study of OX40 agonist ivuxolimab in advanced cancers. Sequencing was performed with immunoSEQ multiplex PCR; in TCRdb, only in-frame clones are kept and a portion is missing. Among approximately 35,000 clones listed, around 74% were seen once. The specimen comprised CD4+ or CD8+ T cells sorted from blood, sampled in a trial of the OX40 agonist ivuxolimab. The source of these receptors is an adult with an advanced solid tumor such as melanoma, head and neck, liver or kidney cancer.

The V gene is TRBV6-5, the J gene TRBJ2-3; TRBD1 matches at 10 bases. CDR1 MNHEY and CDR2 SVGAGI come from the germline V gene. Trimming at V came to 7 bases and at J to 6 bases, leaving 4 bases not matched to a gene. The CDR3 covers 13 residues. The CDR3 loop reads CASTRDRGDTQYF. In nucleotides, the CDR3 is TGTGCCAGCACCCGGGACAGGGGTGATACGCAGTATTTT.

A few counts support this clone. CDR3 amino acids: CAWSAGTTEAFF. The CDR3 DNA reads as TGTGCCTGGAGTGCGGGTACCACTGAAGCTTTCTTT. The J gene is TRBJ1-1, the V gene TRBV30; D is unclear. This CDR3 spans 12 amino acids. Germline V gene data show CDR1 as GTSNPN and CDR2 as SVGIG (reference sequence). V was cut by 1 base and J by 4 bases, with 7 bases left in between.

The rearrangement uses TRBV7-9 and TRBJ1-6; 10 bases align to TRBD1. This CDR3 has 14 amino acids. Germline CDR1 reads SEHNR; CDR2 reads FQNEAQ (reference sequence). V shed 7 bases and J 10 bases; nucleotides not matched to a gene: 7. CDR3: CASTTGGQGSPLHF. In nucleotides, the CDR3 is TGTGCCAGCACCACGGGGGGACAGGGGTCACCCCTCCACTTT.

J is TRBJ1-4 and V is TRBV15; perhaps TRBD1 as D (6 bases). The V end lost 1 base, the J end lost 5 bases, and 11 bases lay between the germline ends. Germline V gene sequence: CDR1 LNHNV, CDR2 YYDKDF (reference sequence). There are 15 residues in the CDR3. CDR3 DNA: TGTGCCACCAGCAGAGCCGGACAGCCCAATGAAAAACTGTTTTTT. It specifies CATSRAGQPNEKLFF.

This chain uses TRBV6-5 with TRBJ2-7; D unresolved. V was clipped by 2 bases and J by 0 bases, with 8 bases between them. In germline, CDR1 is MNHEY, CDR2 SVGAGI. The CDR3 runs 14 residues. The CDR3 nucleotides are TGTGCCAGCAGTTACAGGGTGAGCTCCTACGAGCAGTACTTC. Protein product: CASSYRVSSYEQYF.

This chain connects TRBV7-9 to TRBJ2-7; D is possibly TRBD1 (6 bases). The CDR3 totals 16 residues. The germline CDR1 and CDR2 sequences are SEHNR and FQNEAQ (reference sequence). Trimming stripped 5 bases from V and 0 bases from J, with 17 bases between. CDR3 in amino acids: CASSQDPAQGSYEQYF. The DNA for the CDR3 is TGTGCCAGCAGCCAAGACCCGGCACAGGGCTCCTACGAGCAGTACTTC. The whole variable domain, remainder taken from reference TRBV7-9 and TRBJ2-7, is DTGVSQNPRHKITKRGQNVTFRCDPISEHNRLYWYRQTLGQGPEFLTYFQNEAQLEKSRLLSDRFSAERPKGSFSTLEIQRTEQGDSAMYLCASSQDPAQGSYEQYFGPGTRLTVT.

This chain joins TRBV6-1 and TRBJ1-5; D may be TRBD1 (6 bases). The CDR3 length is 15 residues. V lost 4 bases to trimming and J lost 0 bases, with 10 bases between them. The germline gives CDR1 MNHNS, CDR2 SASEGT. The CDR3 region has the DNA TGTGCCAGCAGTGCCGGGACAATTAGCAATCAGCCCCAGCATTTT. This codes for CASSAGTISNQPQHF.

The CDR3 DNA is TGCGCCAGCAGCGTCTCCGGGACCTCTGGAAACACCATATATTTT. It translates to CASSVSGTSGNTIYF. The rearrangement joins TRBV4-1 to TRBJ1-3; a possible D gene is TRBD1 (5 bases). Germline lookup yields CDR1 MGHRA and CDR2 YSYEKL. CDR3 size: 15 residues. V lost 5 bases to trimming and J lost 0 bases, with 11 bases between them.

This chain connects TRBV11-3 to TRBJ1-2; D may be TRBD1 (5 bases). V lost 5 bases to trimming and J lost 3 bases, with 13 bases between them. The CDR3 totals 14 residues. Germline CDR1 reads SGHNT; CDR2 reads YENEEA. The CDR3 coding sequence is TGTGCCAGCAGCACAGGACGGAGATACTATGGCTACACCTTC. Translation gives CASSTGRRYYGYTF.

The rearrangement links TRBV6-5 to TRBJ1-2, with D possibly being TRBD1 (6 bases). V dropped 5 bases and J dropped 8 bases, with 12 bases sitting between them. Germline assignment: CDR1 MNHEY and CDR2 SVGAGI. CDR3 size: 12 residues. CDR3 amino acids: CASSEQGEGYTF. Here the CDR3 DNA reads TGTGCCAGCAGTGAACAGGGAGAGGGCTACACCTTC.

This clone was detected a few times. This chain links TRBV18 with TRBJ1-2; possibly TRBD1 for D (6 bases). Trimming removed 2 bases from V and 8 bases from J, with 15 bases in between. The CDR3 sequence is 14 residues long. CDR1 and CDR2 from the germline V gene are KGHSH and LQKENI. The CDR3 reads CASSPDLDRKGYTF. The DNA for the CDR3 is TGTGCCAGCTCACCAGACTTAGACAGGAAAGGCTACACCTTC.

The V and J genes are TRBV6-5 and TRBJ2-5; D is uncertain. The germline V gene encodes CDR1 MNHEY and CDR2 SVGAGI. CDR3 length equals 13 residues. V shed 2 bases and J shed 5 bases, with 9 bases lying between them. The CDR3 DNA reads TGTGCCAGCAGTTACAGGGCGCGGGAGACCCAGTACTTC. This translates into CASSYRARETQYF.

The V gene is TRBV2, the J gene TRBJ1-6; D call uncertain. The CDR3 spans 12 residues. The V and J ends lost 8 bases and 8 bases respectively, with 10 bases between them. Germline V lookup: CDR1 SNHLY, CDR2 FYNNEI. CDR3 DNA: TGTGCCAGCCTATTCGGGGATTCACCCCTCCACTTT. Amino acid sequence: CASLFGDSPLHF.

This clone turned up a few times. The rearrangement uses TRBV5-4 and TRBJ2-4; D might be TRBD1 or TRBD2, each matching 5 bases. Trimming took 2 bases from V and 3 from J, leaving 12 bases between them. This CDR3 has 15 amino acids. Germline loops: CDR1 SGHNT, CDR2 YYREEE (reference sequence). The CDR3 nucleotides are TGTGCCAGCAGCTTTCAACGGGACCTCAAAAACATTCAGTACTTC. It is translated as CASSFQRDLKNIQYF.

This chain links TRBV19 with TRBJ1-6; D is perhaps TRBD1 (6 bases). Germline V gene lookup returns CDR1 LNHDA and CDR2 SQIVND (reference sequence). The CDR3 consists of 14 residues. Between the trimmed V and J ends, which lost 6 bases and 7 bases, there was a span of 13 bases. The CDR3 sequence: CASSPGAGNSPLHF. CDR3 DNA sequence: TGTGCCAGTAGCCCGGGGGCAGGGAATTCACCCCTCCACTTT.

The rearrangement uses TRBV12-5 and TRBJ1-2; D is perhaps TRBD1 (6 bases). Per the germline V gene, CDR1 is LGHNT and CDR2 is FRNRAP. V shed 10 bases and J shed 5 bases, with 20 bases lying between them. The CDR3 contains 14 residues. The CDR3 loop is CATPERGAVYGYTF. The CDR3 DNA follows: TGTGCTACCCCTGAGAGGGGGGCGGTTTATGGCTACACCTTC.

V usage is TRBV15 and J usage is TRBJ1-2; D may be TRBD1 (5 bases). With 1 base removed from V and 6 bases from J, the gap between germline ends came to 15 bases. CDR1 is LNHNV and CDR2 is YYDKDF in the germline V gene (reference sequence). The CDR3 runs 15 residues. CDR3 region: CATSRVRGAGHGYTF. The CDR3 DNA sequence: TGTGCCACCAGCAGAGTCCGGGGCGCGGGACATGGCTACACCTTC.

V usage is TRBV4-1 and J usage is TRBJ2-3; 9 nucleotides agree with TRBD1. V trimming: 6 bases; J trimming: 6 bases; junction bases outside the gene matches: 13. Per germline, CDR1 MGHRA and CDR2 YSYEKL. The CDR3 loop spans 16 amino acids. This CDR3 reads CASSQQGARNSDTQYF. For the CDR3, the DNA is TGCGCCAGCAGTCAACAGGGGGCTCGAAACTCCGATACGCAGTATTTT.

The rearrangement uses TRBV19 and TRBJ1-5, with D maybe TRBD1 (5 bases). V dropped 4 bases and J dropped 4 bases, with 14 bases sitting between them. The CDR3 contains 15 residues. From germline, CDR1 is LNHDA and CDR2 SQIVND (reference sequence). CDR3 residues: CASSTKRGLNQPQHF. The CDR3 DNA reads as TGTGCCAGTAGTACAAAACGGGGGTTAAATCAGCCCCAGCATTTT.

This sequence joins TRBV5-6 and TRBJ1-5; D ambiguous. CDR1 and CDR2 (germline): SGHDT, YYEEEE. V was pared by 0 bases and J by 5 bases, with 9 bases between. The CDR3 consists of 14 residues. In DNA form, the CDR3 reads TGTGCCAGCAGCTTGGGTGGCAGATATCAGCCCCAGCATTTT. Its protein is CASSLGGRYQPQHF.

J is TRBJ1-6 and V is TRBV5-1; TRBD1 matches 11 bases. Germline-derived CDR1 and CDR2 are SGHRS and YFSETQ. The V gene end was trimmed by 0 bases and the J gene end by 8 bases; junction bases not matched to a gene: 4. The CDR3 is 16 residues long. The CDR3: CASSLDGTGGYSPLHF. For the CDR3, the DNA is TGCGCCAGCAGCTTGGACGGGACAGGGGGTTATTCACCCCTCCACTTT.

The CDR3 DNA reads TGTGCCAGCCTATTCGTGGGGGCGGACTATGGCTACACCTTC. Its protein product is CASLFVGADYGYTF. The chain recombines TRBV6-1 with TRBJ1-2; tentatively, D is TRBD1 (6 bases). Germline CDR1 and CDR2: MNHNS and SASEGT. Trimming left V 8 bases short and J 3 bases short, with 16 bases between. The CDR3 totals 14 residues.

CDR3 loop: CAWSREGANTGELFF. Written as DNA, the CDR3 is TGTGCCTGGAGCCGAGAGGGGGCGAACACCGGGGAGCTGTTTTTT. The chain uses TRBV30 and TRBJ2-2; D may be TRBD1 (6 bases). V was shortened by 3 bases and J by 0 bases, with 11 bases between the two germline ends. CDR1 GTSNPN and CDR2 SVGIG come from the germline V gene (reference sequence). The CDR3 sequence is 15 residues long.